This passage covers 21 T cell receptor beta chains from one sample sequenced in a study of blood T cell repertoires in COVID-19. Sequencing was performed with immunoSEQ multiplex PCR; in TCRdb, only in-frame clones are kept and a portion is missing. The data show 200,000 to 250,000 clones, with around 84% seen just once and approximately 18% held by the top ten. Sample: peripheral blood. These TCRs come from a woman older than 75 with active or convalescent COVID-19.

The CDR3 reads CASSGGGGGGYGYTF. The CDR3 DNA is TGTGCCAGCAGTGGAGGAGGGGGCGGTGGCTATGGCTACACCTTC. The chain combines TRBV2 with TRBJ1-2; 7 bases match TRBD1. The length of the CDR3 is 15 residues. V was clipped by 4 bases and J by 4 bases; unmatched bases: 9. Per germline, CDR1 SNHLY and CDR2 FYNNEI. The full variable domain, in which reference TRBV2 and TRBJ1-2 provide the parts outside the CDR3, is EPEVTQTPSHQVTQMGQEVILRCVPISNHLYFYWYRQILGQKVEFLVSFYNNEISEKSEIFDDQFSVERPDGSNFTLKIRSTKLEDSAMYFCASSGGGGGGYGYTFGSGTRLTVV.

J is TRBJ2-5 and V is TRBV20-1; 11 bases are shared with TRBD2. CDR1 is DFQATT, CDR2 SNEGSKA, per germline (reference sequence). The CDR3 consists of 16 residues. V lost 3 bases and J lost 2; bases outside the gene matches: 8. The chain's CDR3 is CSASDTSSGGQETQYF. The CDR3 DNA sequence: TGCAGTGCTAGTGACACCTCTAGCGGGGGGCAAGAGACCCAGTACTTC.

The chain has TRBV29-1 and TRBJ1-2, with D possibly TRBD1 on 5 matching bases. CDR3 size: 16 residues. Germline loops: CDR1 SQVTM, CDR2 ANQGSEA. The ends were cut back, 5 bases at V and 4 bases at J, with 23 bases in the middle. This chain's CDR3 is CSVPREGRNPFYGYTF. DNA of the CDR3: TGCAGCGTTCCCAGGGAGGGCCGCAACCCTTTCTATGGCTACACCTTC. The variable domain in full, with the rest retrieved from reference TRBV29-1 and TRBJ1-2, is SAVISQKPSRDICQRGTSLTIQCQVDSQVTMMFWYRQQPGQSLTLIATANQGSEATYESGFVIDKFPISRPNLTFSTLTVSNMSPEDSSIYLCSVPREGRNPFYGYTFGSGTRLTVV.

This clone has just a few counts. The genes are TRBV6-2 or TRBV6-3 and TRBJ2-7; weak D call: TRBD2 (5 bases). The V gene lost 6 bases and the J gene lost 2 bases, with 14 bases spanning the gap. The V gene's germline CDR1 is MNHEY and CDR2 SVGEGT. The CDR3 has 14 residues. The CDR3 loop reads CASSPPSGAYEQYF. The CDR3, as DNA: TGTGCCAGCAGCCCCCCGAGCGGAGCCTACGAGCAGTACTTC.

The chain combines TRBV28 with TRBJ2-7; 7 bases match TRBD2. CDR1 MDHEN and CDR2 SYDVKM come from the germline V gene. V lost 2 bases to trimming and J lost 0 bases; unmatched junction nucleotides: 7. This CDR3 region has 16 residues. This chain's CDR3 is CASSLNLAELSYEQYF. CDR3 nucleotide sequence: TGTGCCAGCAGTTTAAATCTAGCGGAGCTCTCCTACGAGCAGTACTTC.

This clone was counted a few times. This chain joins TRBV28 and TRBJ1-3, with 8 bases fitting TRBD1. The J segment lost 4 bases and the V segment lost 8 bases, leaving 13 bases of the junction unmatched. The CDR3 totals 16 residues. Looked up from germline, CDR1 is MDHEN and CDR2 is SYDVKM. The CDR3 coding sequence is TGTGCCAGCCCCCCTACCTACAGGGGGGACGGAAACACCATATATTTT. Translating gives CASPPTYRGDGNTIYF.

This chain joins TRBV9 and TRBJ2-1; possibly TRBD1 for D (5 bases). Germline CDR1 SGDLS, CDR2 YYNGEE. The CDR3 is made up of 16 amino acids. Trimming pared 4 bases from V and 7 bases from J, leaving 21 bases between. CDR3 loop: CASSPVRSGKGNEQFF. The CDR3 coding sequence is TGTGCCAGCAGCCCCGTGAGGTCAGGGAAAGGGAATGAGCAGTTCTTC.

The genes are TRBV11-2 and TRBJ2-3, with TRBD1 matching 8 bases. The V gene end was trimmed by 3 bases and the J gene end by 9 bases; junction bases not matched to a gene: 11. This CDR3 comprises 15 residues. Germline CDR1 is SGHAT and CDR2 is FQNNGV. The CDR3 sequence: CASSLVGTGAGTQYF. As DNA, the CDR3 is TGTGCCAGCAGCTTGGTGGGGACAGGCGCAGGGACGCAGTATTTT.

Notes on this clone: At one boundary the junction diverges from the germline segment, which might be a read error. V gene TRBV12-3 or TRBV12-4 combines with J gene TRBJ1-6; TRBD1 aligns across 7 bases. The CDR3 totals 13 residues. CDR3 in DNA: TGTGCCAGCACCCAGGGGGTAGATTCACTCCTCCACTTT. It encodes CASTQGVDSLLHF.

The rearrangement uses TRBV5-5 and TRBJ2-5, with D possibly TRBD2 on 6 matching bases. Germline CDR1 SGHKS, CDR2 YYEKEE (reference sequence). The V and J ends lost 3 bases and 6 bases respectively, with 21 bases between them. This CDR3 spans 16 amino acids. CDR3 protein: CASSSAGAGWGKTQYF. In DNA, the CDR3 is TGTGCCAGCAGCTCGGCCGGGGCGGGATGGGGAAAGACCCAGTACTTC.

This clone was seen just once. The gene calls are TRBV18 and TRBJ2-5; 8 positions agree with TRBD2. CDR3 size: 15 residues. With V trimmed by 6 bases and J by 4 bases, 10 bases remained unmatched. Germline-derived CDR1 and CDR2 are KGHSH and LQKENI. Here the CDR3 reads CASSRRTSQGETQYF. The DNA of the CDR3 is TGTGCCAGCTCCCGAAGGACTAGCCAAGGAGAGACCCAGTACTTC.

This chain joins TRBV27 and TRBJ1-2; TRBD1 matches 9 bases. The CDR3 contains 13 residues. V lost 4 bases to trimming and J lost 8 bases; unmatched junction nucleotides: 5. From germline, CDR1 is MNHEY and CDR2 SMNVEV (reference sequence). The chain's CDR3 is CASSYGTGSGYTF. The CDR3 DNA follows: TGTGCCAGCAGTTACGGGACAGGGAGCGGCTACACCTTC.

The rearrangement links TRBV28 to TRBJ2-3; maybe TRBD2 (7 bases). The CDR3 is made up of 13 amino acids. V lost 11 bases to trimming and J lost 3 bases, with 15 bases between them. Per the germline V gene, CDR1 is MDHEN and CDR2 is SYDVKM. CDR3 sequence: CAYRAGATDTQYF. Written as DNA, the CDR3 is TGTGCCTATCGGGCGGGGGCGACAGATACGCAGTATTTT.

V gene TRBV2 combines with J gene TRBJ1-1; D not certain. The CDR3 runs to 15 residues. Germline V gene data show CDR1 as SNHLY and CDR2 as FYNNEI. The V end lost 5 bases, the J end lost 1 base, and 14 bases lay between the germline ends. The CDR3 coding sequence is TGTGCCAGCAGTAGTCAGACACCCTCGAACACTGAAGCTTTCTTT. This gives the protein CASSSQTPSNTEAFF.

CDR3 residues: CSVEQLAGVDYEQYF. The CDR3 DNA is TGCAGCGTTGAGCAATTAGCGGGGGTTGACTACGAGCAGTACTTC. This chain joins TRBV29-1 and TRBJ2-7; TRBD2 agrees at 9 bases. Germline CDR1 and CDR2: SQVTM and ANQGSEA. This CDR3 has 15 amino acids. V was clipped by 3 bases and J by 3 bases; unmatched bases: 9.

This clone showed up many times. The rearrangement joins TRBV2 to TRBJ1-2, with D possibly matching TRBD1 (6 bases). V lost 7 bases to trimming and J lost 6 bases, with 12 bases between them. The CDR3 sequence is 12 residues long. Germline CDR1 and CDR2: SNHLY and FYNNEI. The CDR3 here is CASIQDRDGYTF. The CDR3 DNA reads TGTGCCAGCATTCAGGACAGAGATGGCTACACCTTC. The full variable domain, completed using reference TRBV2 and TRBJ1-2, is EPEVTQTPSHQVTQMGQEVILRCVPISNHLYFYWYRQILGQKVEFLVSFYNNEISEKSEIFDDQFSVERPDGSNFTLKIRSTKLEDSAMYFCASIQDRDGYTFGSGTRLTVV.

The chain carries TRBV9 and TRBJ2-1, with D unclear. Trimming removed 3 bases at V and 6 bases at J, with 13 bases between. Germline V gene lookup returns CDR1 SGDLS and CDR2 YYNGEE. The CDR3 runs to 14 residues. The CDR3 nucleotides read TGTGCCAGCAGCGCGCGAACTAATATCAATGAGCAGTTCTTC. This encodes CASSARTNINEQFF.

The chain joins TRBV19 to TRBJ2-7, with 13 bases matching TRBD2. This CDR3 spans 15 amino acids. V lost 5 bases, J lost 1 base, and 2 bases stayed unmatched. The germline V gene encodes CDR1 LNHDA and CDR2 SQIVND (reference sequence). CDR3 sequence reads: CASSPTSGRSYEQYF. The CDR3 DNA follows: TGTGCCAGTAGTCCGACTAGCGGGAGGTCCTACGAGCAGTACTTC. The full variable domain, its missing parts supplied by reference TRBV19 and TRBJ2-7, is DGGITQSPKYLFRKEGQNVTLSCEQNLNHDAMYWYRQDPGQGLRLIYYSQIVNDFQKGDIAEGYSVSREKKESFPLTVTSAQKNPTAFYLCASSPTSGRSYEQYFGPGTRLTVT.

This clone was detected only once. The chain couples TRBV14 to TRBJ1-5; D gene unclear. The germline V gene encodes CDR1 SGHDN and CDR2 FVKESK. V dropped 4 bases and J dropped 3 bases, with 7 bases sitting between them. There are 13 residues in the CDR3. Here the CDR3 reads CASSPGVNQPQHF. In DNA, the CDR3 is TGTGCCAGCAGCCCCGGAGTCAATCAGCCCCAGCATTTT.

The chain uses TRBV11-2 and TRBJ1-1; 10 bases map to TRBD1. This CDR3 is 17 amino acids long. CDR1 is SGHAT and CDR2 is FQNNGV in the germline V gene. V lost 4 bases to trimming and J lost 1 base; unmatched junction nucleotides: 9. The DNA of the CDR3 is TGTGCCAGCAGCTCCTCGGACAGGGGGAGTGGGAACACTGAAGCTTTCTTT. It is translated as CASSSSDRGSGNTEAFF.

This CDR3 is CAANTAGQLNSPLHF. For the CDR3, the DNA is TGTGCCGCAAACACTGCGGGACAGCTAAATTCACCCCTCCACTTT. The V and J genes are TRBV6-5 and TRBJ1-6; 7 bases agree with TRBD1. Germline V gives CDR1 MNHEY, CDR2 SVGAGI. Unmatched junction bases numbered 14, after V lost 11 bases and J lost 7 bases. The CDR3 loop spans 15 amino acids.